This TCR beta chain was retrieved from a study of T cell responses to AZD1222 COVID-19 vaccine. Points from the study as a whole: Seropositivity was recorded at baseline in only 5 or 6 AZD1222 recipients. Increases in Spike-specific TCR breadth and depth were seen after two AZD1222 doses.

Points on this clone: Its antigen is undetermined.

TCRdb keeps only in-frame clones here, not all; method: immunoSEQ multiplex PCR. Among some 150,000 clones listed, more than 85% were seen once. After removal of 3 bases from V and 5 bases from J, the junction contained 5 bases not matched to a gene. Germline CDR1 SGHDT, CDR2 YYEEEE. The CDR3 length is 16 residues. The receptor's source is an adult in good health. J is TRBJ2-3 and V is TRBV5-6; 14 positions match TRBD2. Sequencing was performed on peripheral blood, taken on day 0 of AZD1222 vaccination. The CDR3 loop is CASSYQGLAGVDTQYF. The CDR3 DNA is TGTGCCAGCAGCTACCAGGGACTAGCGGGAGTAGATACGCAGTATTTT.